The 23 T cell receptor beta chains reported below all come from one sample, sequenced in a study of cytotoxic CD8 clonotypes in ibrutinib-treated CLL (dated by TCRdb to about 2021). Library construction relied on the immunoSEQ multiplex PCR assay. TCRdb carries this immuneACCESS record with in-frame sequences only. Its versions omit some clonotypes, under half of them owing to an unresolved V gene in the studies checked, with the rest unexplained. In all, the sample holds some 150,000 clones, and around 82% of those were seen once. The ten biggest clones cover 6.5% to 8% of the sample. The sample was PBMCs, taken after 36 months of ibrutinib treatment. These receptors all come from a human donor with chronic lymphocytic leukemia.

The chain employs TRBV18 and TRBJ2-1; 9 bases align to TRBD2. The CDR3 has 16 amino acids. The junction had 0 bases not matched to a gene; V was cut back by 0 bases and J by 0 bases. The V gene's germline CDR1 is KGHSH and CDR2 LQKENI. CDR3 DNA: TGTGCCAGCTCACCACCTAGCGGGAGCTCCTACAATGAGCAGTTCTTC. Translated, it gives CASSPPSGSSYNEQFF.

For the CDR3, the DNA is TGTGCCTGGAGTGTCTGGGGGGCCACTGAAGCTTTCTTT. Residues: CAWSVWGATEAFF. J is TRBJ1-1 and V is TRBV30, with D maybe TRBD1 (6 bases). The V end lost 0 bases, the J end lost 4 bases, and 9 bases lay between the germline ends. The CDR3 is 13 residues long. Germline CDR1 and CDR2: GTSNPN and SVGIG (reference sequence).

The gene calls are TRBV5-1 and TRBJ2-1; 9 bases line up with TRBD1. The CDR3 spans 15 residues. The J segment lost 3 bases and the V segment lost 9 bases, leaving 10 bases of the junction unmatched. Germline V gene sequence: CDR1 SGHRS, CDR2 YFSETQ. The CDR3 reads CATHLTGGFYNEQFF. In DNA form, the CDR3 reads TGCGCCACCCACTTGACAGGGGGTTTCTACAATGAGCAGTTCTTC.

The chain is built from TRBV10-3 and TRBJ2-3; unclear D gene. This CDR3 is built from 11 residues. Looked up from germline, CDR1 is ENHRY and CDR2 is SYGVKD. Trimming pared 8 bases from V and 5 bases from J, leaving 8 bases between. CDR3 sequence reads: CAISRQDTQYF. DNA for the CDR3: TGTGCCATCTCCCGCCAAGATACGCAGTATTTT.

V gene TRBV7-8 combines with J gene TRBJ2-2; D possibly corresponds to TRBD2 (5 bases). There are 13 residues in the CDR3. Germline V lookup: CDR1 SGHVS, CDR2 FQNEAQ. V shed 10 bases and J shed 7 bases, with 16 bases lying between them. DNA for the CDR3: TGTGCCACGGTCGGACCTGGGAGCGGGGAGCTGTTTTTT. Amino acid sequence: CATVGPGSGELFF.

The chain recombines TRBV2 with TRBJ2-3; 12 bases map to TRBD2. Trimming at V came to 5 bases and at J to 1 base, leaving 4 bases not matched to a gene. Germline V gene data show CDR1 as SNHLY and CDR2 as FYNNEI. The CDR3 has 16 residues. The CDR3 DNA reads TGTGCCAGCAGTCCCCGGACTAGCGGGGGCACAGATACGCAGTATTTT. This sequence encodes CASSPRTSGGTDTQYF.

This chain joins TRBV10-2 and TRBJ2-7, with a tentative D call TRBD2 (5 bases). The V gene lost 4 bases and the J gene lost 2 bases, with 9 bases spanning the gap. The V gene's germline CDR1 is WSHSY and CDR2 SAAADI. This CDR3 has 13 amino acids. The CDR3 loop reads CASSVPGTYEQYF. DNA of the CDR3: TGCGCCAGCAGTGTGCCGGGGACCTACGAGCAGTACTTC.

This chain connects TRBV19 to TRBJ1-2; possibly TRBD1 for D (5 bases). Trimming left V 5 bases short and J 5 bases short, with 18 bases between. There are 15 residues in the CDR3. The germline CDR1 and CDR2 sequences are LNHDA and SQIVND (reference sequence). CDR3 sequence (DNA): TGTGCCAGTAGTGGTGGTTTCTCGGGGCTTTATGGCTACACCTTC. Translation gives CASSGGFSGLYGYTF.

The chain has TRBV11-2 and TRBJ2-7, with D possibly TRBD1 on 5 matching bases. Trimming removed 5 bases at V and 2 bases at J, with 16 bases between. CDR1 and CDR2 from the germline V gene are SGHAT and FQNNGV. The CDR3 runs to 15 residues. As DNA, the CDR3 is TGTGCCAGCAGCATAACGCAGGGTAATGCCTACGAGCAGTACTTC. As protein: CASSITQGNAYEQYF. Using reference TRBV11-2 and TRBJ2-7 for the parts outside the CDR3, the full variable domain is EAGVAQSPRYKIIEKRQSVAFWCNPISGHATLYWYQQILGQGPKLLIQFQNNGVVDDSQLPKDRFSAERLKGVDSTLKIQPAKLEDSAVYLCASSITQGNAYEQYFGPGTRLTVT.

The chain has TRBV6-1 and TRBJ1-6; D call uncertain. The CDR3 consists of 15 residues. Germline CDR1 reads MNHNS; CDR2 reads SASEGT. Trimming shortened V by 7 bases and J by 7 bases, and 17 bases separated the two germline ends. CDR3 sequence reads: CASTIEVSWNSPLHF. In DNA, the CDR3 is TGTGCCAGCACAATAGAGGTTTCGTGGAATTCACCCCTCCACTTT.

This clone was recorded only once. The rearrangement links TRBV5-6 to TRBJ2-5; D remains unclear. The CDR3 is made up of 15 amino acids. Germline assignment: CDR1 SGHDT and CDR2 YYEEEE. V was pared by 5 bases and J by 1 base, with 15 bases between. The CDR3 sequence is CASRISLGSQETQYF. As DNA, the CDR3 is TGTGCCAGCAGGATATCATTGGGTTCCCAAGAGACCCAGTACTTC. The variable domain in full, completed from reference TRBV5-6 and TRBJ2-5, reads DAGVTQSPTHLIKTRGQQVTLRCSPKSGHDTVSWYQQALGQGPQFIFQYYEEEERQRGNFPDRFSGHQFPNYSSELNVNALLLGDSALYLCASRISLGSQETQYFGPGTRLLVL.

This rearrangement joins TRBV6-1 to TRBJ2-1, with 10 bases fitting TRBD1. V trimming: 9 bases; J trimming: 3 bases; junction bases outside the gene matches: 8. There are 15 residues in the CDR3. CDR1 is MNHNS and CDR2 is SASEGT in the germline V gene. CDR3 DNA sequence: TGTGCCAGTATCACGGGACAGGGGTTCTACAATGAGCAGTTCTTC. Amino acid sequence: CASITGQGFYNEQFF.

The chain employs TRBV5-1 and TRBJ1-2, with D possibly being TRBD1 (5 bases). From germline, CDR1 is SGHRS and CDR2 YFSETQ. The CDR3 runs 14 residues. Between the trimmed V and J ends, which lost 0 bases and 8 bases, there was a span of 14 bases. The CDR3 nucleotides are TGCGCCAGCAGCTTGGGGACGAGGGACGACGGCTACACCTTC. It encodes CASSLGTRDDGYTF. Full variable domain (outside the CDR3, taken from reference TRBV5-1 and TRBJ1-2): KAGVTQTPRYLIKTRGQQVTLSCSPISGHRSVSWYQQTPGQGLQFLFEYFSETQRNKGNFPGRFSGRQFSNSRSEMNVSTLELGDSALYLCASSLGTRDDGYTFGSGTRLTVV.

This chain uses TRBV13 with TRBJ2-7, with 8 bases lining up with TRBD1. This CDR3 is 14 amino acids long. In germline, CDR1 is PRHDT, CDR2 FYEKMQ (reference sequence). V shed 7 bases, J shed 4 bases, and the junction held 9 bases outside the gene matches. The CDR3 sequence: CASNLGTGLYEQYF. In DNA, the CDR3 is TGTGCCAGCAACCTAGGGACAGGACTATACGAGCAGTACTTC.

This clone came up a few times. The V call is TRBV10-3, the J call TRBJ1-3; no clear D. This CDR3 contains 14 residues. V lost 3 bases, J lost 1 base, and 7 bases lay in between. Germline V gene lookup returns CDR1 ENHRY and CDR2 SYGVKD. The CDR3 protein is CAISEKGSGNTIYF. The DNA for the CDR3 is TGTGCCATCAGTGAAAAGGGATCTGGAAACACCATATATTTT.

In nucleotides, the CDR3 is TGTGCCAGCAGCTTACCCCAGACAGGATGGGAATTGGATGGCTACACCTTC. This encodes CASSLPQTGWELDGYTF. The gene calls are TRBV7-9 and TRBJ1-2, with a weak D call TRBD1 (6 bases). Germline V gene sequence: CDR1 SEHNR, CDR2 FQNEAQ (reference sequence). This CDR3 has 17 residues. V was clipped by 2 bases and J by 6 bases, with 22 bases between them. Together with reference TRBV7-9 and TRBJ1-2, the CDR3 gives the full variable domain: DTGVSQNPRHKITKRGQNVTFRCDPISEHNRLYWYRQTLGQGPEFLTYFQNEAQLEKSRLLSDRFSAERPKGSFSTLEIQRTEQGDSAMYLCASSLPQTGWELDGYTFGSGTRLTVV.

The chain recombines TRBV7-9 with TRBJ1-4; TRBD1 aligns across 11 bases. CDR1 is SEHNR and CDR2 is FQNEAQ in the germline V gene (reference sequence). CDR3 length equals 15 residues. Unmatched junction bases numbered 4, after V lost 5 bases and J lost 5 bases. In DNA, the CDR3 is TGTGCCAGCAGCCCACGGGACAGGGGGAATGAAAAACTGTTTTTT. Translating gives CASSPRDRGNEKLFF.

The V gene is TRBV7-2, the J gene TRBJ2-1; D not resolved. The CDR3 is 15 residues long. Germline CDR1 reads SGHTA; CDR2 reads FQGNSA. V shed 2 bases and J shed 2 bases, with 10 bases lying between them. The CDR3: CASSLSRMAYNEQFF. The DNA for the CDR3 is TGTGCCAGCAGCTTAAGCCGTATGGCCTACAATGAGCAGTTCTTC.

CDR3 sequence reads: CASSSYNQPQHF. CDR3 DNA sequence: TGTGCCAGCAGTTCCTACAATCAGCCCCAGCATTTT. This sequence joins TRBV27 and TRBJ1-5; D is unresolved. The germline V gene has CDR1 MNHEY and CDR2 SMNVEV (reference sequence). V lost 4 bases and J lost 3, with 4 bases in between. The CDR3 consists of 12 residues.

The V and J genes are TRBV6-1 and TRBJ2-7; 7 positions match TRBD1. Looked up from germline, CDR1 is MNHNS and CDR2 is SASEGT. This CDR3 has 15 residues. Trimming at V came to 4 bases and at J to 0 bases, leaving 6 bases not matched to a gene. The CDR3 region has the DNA TGTGCCAGCAGTGGCAGGGGGATTAGCTCCTACGAGCAGTACTTC. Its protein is CASSGRGISSYEQYF.

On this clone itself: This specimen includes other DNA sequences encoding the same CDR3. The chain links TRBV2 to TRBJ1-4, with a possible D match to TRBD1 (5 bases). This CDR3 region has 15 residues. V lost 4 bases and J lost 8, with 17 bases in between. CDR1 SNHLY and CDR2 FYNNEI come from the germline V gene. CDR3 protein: CASSVGLNQGEKLFF. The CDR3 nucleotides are TGTGCCAGCAGTGTCGGACTCAACCAGGGAGAAAAACTGTTTTTT. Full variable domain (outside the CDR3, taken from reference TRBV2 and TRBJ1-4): EPEVTQTPSHQVTQMGQEVILRCVPISNHLYFYWYRQILGQKVEFLVSFYNNEISEKSEIFDDQFSVERPDGSNFTLKIRSTKLEDSAMYFCASSVGLNQGEKLFFGSGTQLSVL.

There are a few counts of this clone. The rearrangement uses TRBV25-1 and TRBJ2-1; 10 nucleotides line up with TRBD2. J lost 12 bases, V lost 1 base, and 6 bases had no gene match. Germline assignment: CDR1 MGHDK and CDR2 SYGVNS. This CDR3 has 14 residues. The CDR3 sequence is CASSEWPSGSWQFF. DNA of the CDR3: TGTGCCAGCAGTGAATGGCCTAGCGGGAGTTGGCAGTTCTTC. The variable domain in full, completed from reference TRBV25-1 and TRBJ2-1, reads EADIYQTPRYLVIGTGKKITLECSQTMGHDKMYWYQQDPGMELHLIHYSYGVNSTEKGDLSSESTVSRIRTEHFPLTLESARPSHTSQYLCASSEWPSGSWQFFGPGTRLTVL.

Written as DNA, the CDR3 is TGTGCCAGCAGCCAGGTCTCCGGGACAGACTATAATTCACCCCTCCACTTT. This gives the protein CASSQVSGTDYNSPLHF. This chain joins TRBV4-2 and TRBJ1-6; 7 nucleotides align to TRBD1. This CDR3 contains 17 residues. CDR1 and CDR2 from the germline V gene are LGHNA and YNFKEQ. V lost 3 bases and J lost 3; bases outside the gene matches: 8.